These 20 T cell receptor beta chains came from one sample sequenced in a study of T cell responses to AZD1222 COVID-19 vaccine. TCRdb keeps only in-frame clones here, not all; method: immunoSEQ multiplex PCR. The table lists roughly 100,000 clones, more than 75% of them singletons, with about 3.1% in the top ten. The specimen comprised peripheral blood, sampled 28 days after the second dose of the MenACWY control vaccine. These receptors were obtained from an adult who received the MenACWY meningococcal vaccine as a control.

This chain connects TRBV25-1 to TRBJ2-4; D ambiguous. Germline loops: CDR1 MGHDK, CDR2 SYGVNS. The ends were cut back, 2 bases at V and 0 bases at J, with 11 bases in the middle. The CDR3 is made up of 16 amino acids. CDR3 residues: CASSEENDRAKNIQYF. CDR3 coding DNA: TGTGCCAGCAGTGAAGAAAACGACCGAGCCAAAAACATTCAGTACTTC.

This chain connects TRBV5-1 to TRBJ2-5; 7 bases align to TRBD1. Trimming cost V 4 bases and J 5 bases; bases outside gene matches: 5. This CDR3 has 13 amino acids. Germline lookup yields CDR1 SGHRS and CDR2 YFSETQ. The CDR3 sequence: CASSQDREETQYF. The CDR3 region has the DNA TGCGCCAGCAGCCAAGACAGGGAGGAGACCCAGTACTTC.

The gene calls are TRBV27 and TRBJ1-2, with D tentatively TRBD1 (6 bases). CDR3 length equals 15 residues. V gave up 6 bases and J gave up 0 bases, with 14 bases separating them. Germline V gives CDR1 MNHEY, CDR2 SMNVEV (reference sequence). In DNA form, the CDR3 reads TGTGCCAGCAGAGGGGGGGCGCGGGCTAACTATGGCTACACCTTC. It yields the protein CASRGGARANYGYTF.

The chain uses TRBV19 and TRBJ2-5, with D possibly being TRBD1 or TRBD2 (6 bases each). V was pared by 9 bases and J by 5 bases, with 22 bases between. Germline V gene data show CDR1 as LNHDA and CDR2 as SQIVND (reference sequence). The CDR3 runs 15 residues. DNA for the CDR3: TGTGCCAGCCGGAGGGCAGGGGAGAGTTCGGAGACCCAGTACTTC. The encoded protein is CASRRAGESSETQYF.

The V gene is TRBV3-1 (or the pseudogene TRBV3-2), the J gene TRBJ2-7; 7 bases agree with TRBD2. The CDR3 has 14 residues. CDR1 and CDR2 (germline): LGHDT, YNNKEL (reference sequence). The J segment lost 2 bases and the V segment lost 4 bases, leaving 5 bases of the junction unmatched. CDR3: CASSPSGLTYEQYF. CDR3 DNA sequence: TGTGCCAGCAGCCCCTCGGGACTAACCTACGAGCAGTACTTC.

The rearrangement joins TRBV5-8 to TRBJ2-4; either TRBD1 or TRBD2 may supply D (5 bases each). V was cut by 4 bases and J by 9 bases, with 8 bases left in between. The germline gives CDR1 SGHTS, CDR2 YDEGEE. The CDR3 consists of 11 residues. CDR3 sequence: CASSGGSIQYF. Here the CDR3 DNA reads TGTGCCAGCAGCGGGGGAAGCATTCAGTACTTC.

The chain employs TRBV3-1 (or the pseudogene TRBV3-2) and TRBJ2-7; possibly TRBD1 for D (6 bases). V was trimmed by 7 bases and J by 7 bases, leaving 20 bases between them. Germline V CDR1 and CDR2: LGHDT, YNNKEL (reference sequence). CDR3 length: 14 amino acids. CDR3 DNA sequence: TGTGCCAGCACCACAGGGTTGATCTCTAGGGAGCAGTACTTC. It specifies CASTTGLISREQYF.

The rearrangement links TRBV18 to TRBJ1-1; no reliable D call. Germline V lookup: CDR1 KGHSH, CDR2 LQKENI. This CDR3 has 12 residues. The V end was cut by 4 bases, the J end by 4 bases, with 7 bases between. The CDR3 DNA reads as TGTGCCAGCTCACTCTCCCCCACTGAAGCTTTCTTT. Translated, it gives CASSLSPTEAFF.

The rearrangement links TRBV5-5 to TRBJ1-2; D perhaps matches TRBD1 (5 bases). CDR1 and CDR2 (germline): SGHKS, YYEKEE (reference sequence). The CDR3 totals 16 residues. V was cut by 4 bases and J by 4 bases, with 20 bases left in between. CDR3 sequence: CASSLTATLLGYGYTF. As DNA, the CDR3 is TGTGCCAGCAGCCTGACAGCTACTTTACTAGGCTATGGCTACACCTTC.

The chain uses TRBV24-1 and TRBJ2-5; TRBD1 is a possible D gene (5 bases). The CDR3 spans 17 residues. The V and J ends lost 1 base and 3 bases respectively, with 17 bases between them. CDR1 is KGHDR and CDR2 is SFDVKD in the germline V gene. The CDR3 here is CATSDFSARRGKETQYF. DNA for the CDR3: TGTGCCACCAGTGATTTTTCCGCCAGAAGGGGTAAAGAGACCCAGTACTTC.

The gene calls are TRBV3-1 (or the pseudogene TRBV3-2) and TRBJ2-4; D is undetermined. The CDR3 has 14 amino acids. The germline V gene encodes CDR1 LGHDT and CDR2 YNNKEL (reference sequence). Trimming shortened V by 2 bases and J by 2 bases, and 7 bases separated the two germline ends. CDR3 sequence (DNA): TGTGCCAGCAGCCAACGCGGTTCCAAAAACATTCAGTACTTC. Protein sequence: CASSQRGSKNIQYF.

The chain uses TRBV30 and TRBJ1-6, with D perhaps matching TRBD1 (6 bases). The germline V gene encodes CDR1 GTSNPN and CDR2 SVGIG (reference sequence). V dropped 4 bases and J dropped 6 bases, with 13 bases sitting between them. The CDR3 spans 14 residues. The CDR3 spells CAWNLRGINSPLHF. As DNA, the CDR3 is TGTGCCTGGAATCTCAGGGGCATTAATTCACCCCTCCACTTT.

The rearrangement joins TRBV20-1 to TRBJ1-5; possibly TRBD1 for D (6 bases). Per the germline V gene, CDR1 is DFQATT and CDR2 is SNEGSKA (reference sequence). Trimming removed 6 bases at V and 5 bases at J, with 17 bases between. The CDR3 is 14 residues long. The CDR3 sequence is CSASFRGRDQPQHF. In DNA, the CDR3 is TGCAGTGCCAGTTTTCGGGGGCGCGATCAGCCCCAGCATTTT.

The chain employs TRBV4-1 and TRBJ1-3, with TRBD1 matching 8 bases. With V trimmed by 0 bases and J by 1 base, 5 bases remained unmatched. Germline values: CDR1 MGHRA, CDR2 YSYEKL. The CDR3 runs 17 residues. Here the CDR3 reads CASSQEPQGASGNTIYF. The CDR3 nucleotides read TGCGCCAGCAGCCAAGAGCCCCAGGGGGCTTCTGGAAACACCATATATTTT.

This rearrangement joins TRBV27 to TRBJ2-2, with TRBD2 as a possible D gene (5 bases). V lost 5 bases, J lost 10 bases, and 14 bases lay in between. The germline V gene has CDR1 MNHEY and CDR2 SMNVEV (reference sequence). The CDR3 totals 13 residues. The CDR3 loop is CASSRLRREELFF. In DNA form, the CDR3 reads TGTGCCAGCAGTCGACTACGTCGTGAGGAGCTGTTTTTT.

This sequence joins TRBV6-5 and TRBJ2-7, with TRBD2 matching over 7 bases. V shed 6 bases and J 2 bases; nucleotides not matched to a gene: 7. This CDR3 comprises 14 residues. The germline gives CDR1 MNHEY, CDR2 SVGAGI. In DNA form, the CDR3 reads TGTGCCAGCAGGGAGCGGGGAGCGACCTACGAGCAGTACTTC. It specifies CASRERGATYEQYF.

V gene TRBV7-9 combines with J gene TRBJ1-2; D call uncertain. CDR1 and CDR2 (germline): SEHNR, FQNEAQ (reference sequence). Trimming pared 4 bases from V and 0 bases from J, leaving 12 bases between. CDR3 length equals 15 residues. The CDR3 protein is CASSSFDIANYGYTF. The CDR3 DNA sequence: TGTGCCAGCAGCTCATTCGACATCGCTAACTATGGCTACACCTTC.

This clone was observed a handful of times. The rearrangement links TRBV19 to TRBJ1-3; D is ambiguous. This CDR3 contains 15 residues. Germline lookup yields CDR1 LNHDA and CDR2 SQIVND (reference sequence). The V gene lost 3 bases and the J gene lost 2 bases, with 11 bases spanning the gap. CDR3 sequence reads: CASSIGSGAGNTIYF. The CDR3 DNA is TGTGCCAGTAGTATTGGATCCGGGGCTGGAAACACCATATATTTT.

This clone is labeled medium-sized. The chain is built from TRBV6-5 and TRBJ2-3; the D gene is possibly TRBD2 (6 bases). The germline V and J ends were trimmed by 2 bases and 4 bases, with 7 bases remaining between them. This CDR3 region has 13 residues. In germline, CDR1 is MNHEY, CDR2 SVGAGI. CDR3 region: CASSYRGSDTQYF. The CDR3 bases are TGTGCCAGCAGTTACCGGGGGTCAGATACGCAGTATTTT.

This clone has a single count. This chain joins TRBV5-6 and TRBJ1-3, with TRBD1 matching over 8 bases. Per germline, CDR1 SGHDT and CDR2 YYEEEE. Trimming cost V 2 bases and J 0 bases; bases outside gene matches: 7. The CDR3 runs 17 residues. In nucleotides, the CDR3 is TGTGCCAGCAGCTTCTGGACAGGGTCCTCCTCTGGAAACACCATATATTTT. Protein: CASSFWTGSSSGNTIYF.